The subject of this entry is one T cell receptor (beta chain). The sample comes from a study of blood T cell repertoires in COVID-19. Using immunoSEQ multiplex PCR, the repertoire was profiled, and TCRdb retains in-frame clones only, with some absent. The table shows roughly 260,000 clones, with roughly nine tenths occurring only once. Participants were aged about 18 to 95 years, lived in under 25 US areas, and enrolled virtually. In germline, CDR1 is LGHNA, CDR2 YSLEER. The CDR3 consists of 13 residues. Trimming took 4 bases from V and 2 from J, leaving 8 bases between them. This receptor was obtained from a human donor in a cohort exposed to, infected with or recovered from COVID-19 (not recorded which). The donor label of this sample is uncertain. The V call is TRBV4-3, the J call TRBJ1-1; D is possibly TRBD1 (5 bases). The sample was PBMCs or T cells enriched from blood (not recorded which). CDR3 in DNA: TGCGCCAGCAGCCGAAGGGGTAACACTGAAGCTTTCTTT. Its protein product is CASSRRGNTEAFF.